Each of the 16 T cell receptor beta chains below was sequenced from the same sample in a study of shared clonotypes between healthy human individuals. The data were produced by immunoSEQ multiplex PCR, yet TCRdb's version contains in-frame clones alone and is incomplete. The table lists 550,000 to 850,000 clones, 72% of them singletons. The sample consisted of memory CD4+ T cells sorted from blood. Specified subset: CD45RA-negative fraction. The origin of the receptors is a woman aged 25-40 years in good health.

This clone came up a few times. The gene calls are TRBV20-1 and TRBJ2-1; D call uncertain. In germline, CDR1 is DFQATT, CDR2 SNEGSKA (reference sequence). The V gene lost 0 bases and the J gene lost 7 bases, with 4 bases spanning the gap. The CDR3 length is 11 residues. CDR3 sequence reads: CSARDMNEQFF. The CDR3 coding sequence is TGCAGTGCTAGAGATATGAATGAGCAGTTCTTC.

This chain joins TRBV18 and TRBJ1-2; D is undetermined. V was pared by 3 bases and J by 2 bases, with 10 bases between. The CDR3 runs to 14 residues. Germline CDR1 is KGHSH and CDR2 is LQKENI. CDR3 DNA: TGTGCCAGCTCACCCGGTGGAGGCAACTATGGCTACACCTTC. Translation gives CASSPGGGNYGYTF.

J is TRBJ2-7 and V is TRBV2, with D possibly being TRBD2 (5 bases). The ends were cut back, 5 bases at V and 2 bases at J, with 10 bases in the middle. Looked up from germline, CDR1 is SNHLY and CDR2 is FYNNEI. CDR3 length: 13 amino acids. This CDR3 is CASSKSGTYEQYF. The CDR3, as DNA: TGTGCCAGCAGTAAATCCGGGACCTACGAGCAGTACTTC. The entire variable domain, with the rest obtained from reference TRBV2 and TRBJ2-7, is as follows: EPEVTQTPSHQVTQMGQEVILRCVPISNHLYFYWYRQILGQKVEFLVSFYNNEISEKSEIFDDQFSVERPDGSNFTLKIRSTKLEDSAMYFCASSKSGTYEQYFGPGTRLTVT.

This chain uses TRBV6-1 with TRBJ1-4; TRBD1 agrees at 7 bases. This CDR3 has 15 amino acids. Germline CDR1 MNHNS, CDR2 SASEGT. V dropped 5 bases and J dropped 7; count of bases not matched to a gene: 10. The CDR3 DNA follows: TGTGCCAGCAGTCCTGGGACAGCAGGGGGTGAAAAACTGTTTTTT. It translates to CASSPGTAGGEKLFF.

The CDR3 reads CASSLGAESSYEQYF. CDR3 coding DNA: TGTGCCAGCAGCTTAGGGGCGGAAAGCTCCTACGAGCAGTACTTC. J is TRBJ2-7 and V is TRBV7-6, with D unresolved. This CDR3 is built from 15 residues. V lost 1 base, J lost 0 bases, and 10 bases lay in between. Germline lookup yields CDR1 SGHVS and CDR2 FNYEAQ. The variable domain in full, with the rest retrieved from reference TRBV7-6 and TRBJ2-7, is GAGVSQSPRYKVTKRGQDVALRCDPISGHVSLYWYRQALGQGPEFLTYFNYEAQQDKSGLPNDRFSAERPEGSISTLTIQRTEQRDSAMYRCASSLGAESSYEQYFGPGTRLTVT.

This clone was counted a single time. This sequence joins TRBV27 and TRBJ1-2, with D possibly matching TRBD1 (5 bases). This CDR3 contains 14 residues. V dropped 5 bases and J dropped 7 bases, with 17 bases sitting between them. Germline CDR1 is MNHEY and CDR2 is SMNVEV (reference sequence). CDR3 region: CASSVGRGVFGYTF. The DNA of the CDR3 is TGTGCCAGCAGTGTGGGGCGGGGTGTTTTTGGCTACACCTTC.

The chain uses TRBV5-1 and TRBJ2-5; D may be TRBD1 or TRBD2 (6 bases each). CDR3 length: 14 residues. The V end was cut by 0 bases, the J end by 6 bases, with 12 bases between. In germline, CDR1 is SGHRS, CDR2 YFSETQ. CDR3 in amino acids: CASSLDGGQKTQYF. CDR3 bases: TGCGCCAGCAGCTTGGACGGGGGCCAGAAGACCCAGTACTTC.

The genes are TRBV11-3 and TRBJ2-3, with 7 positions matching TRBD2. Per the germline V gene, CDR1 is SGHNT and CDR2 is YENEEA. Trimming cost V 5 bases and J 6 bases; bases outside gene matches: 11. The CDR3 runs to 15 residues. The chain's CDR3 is CASSGAGEFTDTQYF. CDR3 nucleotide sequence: TGTGCCAGCAGCGGCGCGGGAGAGTTCACGGATACGCAGTATTTT.

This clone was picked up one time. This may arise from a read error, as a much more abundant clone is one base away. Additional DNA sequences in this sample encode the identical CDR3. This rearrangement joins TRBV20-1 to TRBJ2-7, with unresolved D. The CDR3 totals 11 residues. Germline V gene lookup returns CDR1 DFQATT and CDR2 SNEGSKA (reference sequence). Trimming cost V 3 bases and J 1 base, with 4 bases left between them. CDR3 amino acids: CSASASYEQYF. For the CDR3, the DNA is TGCAGTGCTAGCGCGTCCTACGAGCAGTACTTC.

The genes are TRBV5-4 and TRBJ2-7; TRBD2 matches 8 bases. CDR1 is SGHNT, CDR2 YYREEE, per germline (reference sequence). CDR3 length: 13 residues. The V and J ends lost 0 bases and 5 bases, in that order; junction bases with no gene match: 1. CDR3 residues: CASSLELADEQYF. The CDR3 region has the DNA TGTGCCAGCAGCTTGGAACTAGCGGACGAGCAGTACTTC.

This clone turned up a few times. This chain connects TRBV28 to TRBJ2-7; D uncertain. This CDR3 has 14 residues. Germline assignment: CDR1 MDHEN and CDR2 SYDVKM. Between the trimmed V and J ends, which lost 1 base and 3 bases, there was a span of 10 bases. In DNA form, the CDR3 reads TGTGCCAGCAGTTTATTTCTATCCTTCTACGAGCAGTACTTC. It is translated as CASSLFLSFYEQYF.

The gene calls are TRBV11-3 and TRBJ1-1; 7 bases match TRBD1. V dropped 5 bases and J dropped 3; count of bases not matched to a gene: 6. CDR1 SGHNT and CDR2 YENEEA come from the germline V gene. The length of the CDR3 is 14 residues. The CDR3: CASSPQGVDTEAFF. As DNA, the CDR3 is TGTGCCAGCAGCCCGCAGGGGGTGGACACTGAAGCTTTCTTT.

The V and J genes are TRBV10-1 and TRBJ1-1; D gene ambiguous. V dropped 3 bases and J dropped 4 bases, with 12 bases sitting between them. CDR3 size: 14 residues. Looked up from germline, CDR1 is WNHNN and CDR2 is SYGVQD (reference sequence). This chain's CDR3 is CASSDFEEGTEAFF. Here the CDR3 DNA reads TGCGCCAGCAGTGATTTTGAAGAGGGCACTGAAGCTTTCTTT.

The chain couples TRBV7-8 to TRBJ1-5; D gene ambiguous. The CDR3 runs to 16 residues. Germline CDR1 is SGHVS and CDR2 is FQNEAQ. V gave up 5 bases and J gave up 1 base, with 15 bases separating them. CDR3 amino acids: CASSASPPGSNQPQHF. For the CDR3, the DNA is TGTGCCAGCAGCGCTAGTCCCCCGGGGAGCAATCAGCCCCAGCATTTT. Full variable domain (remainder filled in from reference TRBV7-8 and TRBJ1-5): GAGVSQSPRYKVAKRGQDVALRCDPISGHVSLFWYQQALGQGPEFLTYFQNEAQLDKSGLPSDRFFAERPEGSVSTLKIQRTQQEDSAVYLCASSASPPGSNQPQHFGDGTRLSIL.

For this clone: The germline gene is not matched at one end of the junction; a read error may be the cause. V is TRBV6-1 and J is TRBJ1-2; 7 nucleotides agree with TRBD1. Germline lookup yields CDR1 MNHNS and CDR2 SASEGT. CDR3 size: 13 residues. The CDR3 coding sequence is TGTGCCAGCAGTGAAGCTTATGACCGGGACAGCTGCTTC. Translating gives CASSEAYDRDSCF.

As DNA, the CDR3 is TGCGCCAGCAGCCAAAACTCCAGAACCGGGACAGGGATAACTGAAGCTTTCTTT. It specifies CASSQNSRTGTGITEAFF. The chain combines TRBV4-1 with TRBJ1-1; 9 nucleotides match TRBD1. Trimming removed 2 bases from V and 5 bases from J; junction bases left unmatched: 15. Germline values: CDR1 MGHRA, CDR2 YSYEKL. This CDR3 region has 18 residues.